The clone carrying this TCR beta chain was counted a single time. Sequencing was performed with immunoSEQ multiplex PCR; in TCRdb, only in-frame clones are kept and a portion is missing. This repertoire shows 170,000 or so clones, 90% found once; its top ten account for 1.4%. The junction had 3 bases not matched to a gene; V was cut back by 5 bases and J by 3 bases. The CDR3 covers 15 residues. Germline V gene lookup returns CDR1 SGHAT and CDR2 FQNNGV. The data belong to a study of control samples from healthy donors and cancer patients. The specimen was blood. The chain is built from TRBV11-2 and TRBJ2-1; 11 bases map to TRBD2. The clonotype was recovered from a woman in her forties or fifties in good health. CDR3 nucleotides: TGTGCCAGCAGCACCGGGACTAGCGGCTACAATGAGCAGTTCTTC. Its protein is CASSTGTSGYNEQFF. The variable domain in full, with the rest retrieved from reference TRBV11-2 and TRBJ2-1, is EAGVAQSPRYKIIEKRQSVAFWCNPISGHATLYWYQQILGQGPKLLIQFQNNGVVDDSQLPKDRFSAERLKGVDSTLKIQPAKLEDSAVYLCASSTGTSGYNEQFFGPGTRLTVL.